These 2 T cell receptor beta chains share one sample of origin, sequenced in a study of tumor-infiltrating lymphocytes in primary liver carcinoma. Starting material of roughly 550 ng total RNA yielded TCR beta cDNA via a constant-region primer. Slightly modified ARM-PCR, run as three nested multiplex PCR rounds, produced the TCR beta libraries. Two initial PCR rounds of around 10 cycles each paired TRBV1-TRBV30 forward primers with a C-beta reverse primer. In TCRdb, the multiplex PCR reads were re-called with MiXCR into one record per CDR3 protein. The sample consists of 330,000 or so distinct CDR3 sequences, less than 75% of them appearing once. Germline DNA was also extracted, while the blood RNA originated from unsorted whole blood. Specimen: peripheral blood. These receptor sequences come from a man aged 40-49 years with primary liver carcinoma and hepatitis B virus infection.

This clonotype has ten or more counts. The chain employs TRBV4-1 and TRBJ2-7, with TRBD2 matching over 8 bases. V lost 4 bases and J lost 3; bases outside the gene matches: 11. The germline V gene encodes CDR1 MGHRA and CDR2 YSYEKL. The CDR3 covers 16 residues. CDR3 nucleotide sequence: TGCGCCAGCAGCCGGGTCGGAGCGGGGGAGAACTACGAGCAGTACTTC. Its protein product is CASSRVGAGENYEQYF.

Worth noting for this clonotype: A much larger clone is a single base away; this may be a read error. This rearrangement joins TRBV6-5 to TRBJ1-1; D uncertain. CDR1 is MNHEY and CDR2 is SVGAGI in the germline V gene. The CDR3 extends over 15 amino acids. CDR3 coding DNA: TGTGCCAGCAGTTACTCGTATAGCACAAACACTGAAGCTCTCTTT. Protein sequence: CASSYSYSTNTEALF.